What follows is one TCR beta chain and its context. Its antigen remains unidentified. These data originate in a study of post-analysis software for immune sequencing data. Whole-study results and caveats: In patients, TRBV5-6, TRBV5-1 and TRBV20-1 belonged to roughly five TRBV segments found more frequently than in controls.

Carried by the TCR beta cDNA libraries were unique molecular identifiers. TCRdb re-analysed the PCR reads in MiXCR, keeping a single row per CDR3 protein. This table has approximately 360,000 distinct CDR3 sequences, roughly 38% appearing once. This CDR3 region has 16 residues. The V segment lost 4 bases and the J segment 2 bases; nucleotides outside the gene matches: 3. Germline V CDR1 and CDR2: SGHDN, FVKESK. The sample comprised blood. The receptor was derived from a girl between 10 and 17 years old with multiple sclerosis. The chain recombines TRBV14 with TRBJ2-1; TRBD2 aligns across 12 bases. The DNA for the CDR3 is TGTGCCAGCAGCCCCTCTAGCGGGGGGGCCTACAATGAGCAGTTCTTC. Translated: CASSPSSGGAYNEQFF.